This T cell receptor beta chain was captured in a study of preoperative IRX-2 immunotherapy in early breast cancer. Sequenced by immunoSEQ multiplex PCR; TCRdb stores in-frame clones only, minus some. The sample contains approximately 24,000 clones, roughly 90% of which appear only once. The CDR3 is 12 amino acids. Trimming removed 4 bases from V and 4 bases from J; junction bases left unmatched: 0. Germline values: CDR1 SNHLY, CDR2 FYNNEI. Stated treatment: preoperative locoregional IRX-2 cytokine immunotherapy. Preoperative locoregional IRX-2 cytokine immunotherapy was tested in the phase Ib source study.

This TCR was recovered from a human donor with breast cancer. The sample consisted of tumor tissue, taken after IRX-2 immunotherapy. The chain uses TRBV2 and TRBJ2-5; 7 bases match TRBD2. For the CDR3, the DNA is TGTGCCAGCAGTGGGGGGGGAGAGACCCAGTACTTC. It translates to CASSGGGETQYF.